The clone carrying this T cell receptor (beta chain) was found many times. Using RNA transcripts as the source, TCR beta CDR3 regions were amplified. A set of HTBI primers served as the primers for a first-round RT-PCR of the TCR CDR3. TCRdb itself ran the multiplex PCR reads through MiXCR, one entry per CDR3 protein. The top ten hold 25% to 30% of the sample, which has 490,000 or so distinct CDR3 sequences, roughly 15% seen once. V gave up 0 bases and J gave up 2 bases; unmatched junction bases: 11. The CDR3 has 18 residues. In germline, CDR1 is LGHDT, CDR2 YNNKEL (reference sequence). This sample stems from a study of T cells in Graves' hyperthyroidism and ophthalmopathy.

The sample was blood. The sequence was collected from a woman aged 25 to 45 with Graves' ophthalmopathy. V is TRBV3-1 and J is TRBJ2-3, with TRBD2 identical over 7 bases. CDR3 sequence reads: CASSQDRPSGTLTDTQYF. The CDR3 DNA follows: TGTGCCAGCAGCCAAGATCGTCCTAGCGGAACACTCACAGATACGCAGTATTTT.